The 22 T cell receptor beta chains listed next were all sequenced from one sample in a study of CD8 T cells in ankylosing spondylitis. A single record per CDR3 protein comes from TCRdb applying MiXCR to the 5' RACE reads. This table holds 200,000 to 300,000 distinct CDR3 sequences, about 10% found once. The sequenced sample consisted of blood, either unsorted or a sorted T cell fraction (not recorded which). Receptors originate from a male donor with ankylosing spondylitis or in good health (not recorded which).

At least ten counts were recorded for this clonotype. The V and J genes are TRBV12-3 or TRBV12-4 and TRBJ1-3; D gene uncertain. The CDR3 loop spans 14 amino acids. Trimming cost V 6 bases and J 0 bases, with 9 bases left between them. CDR3 DNA sequence: TGTGCCAGCAGCCCGGGGAGCTCTGGAAACACCATATATTTT. As protein: CASSPGSSGNTIYF.

This clonotype was seen at least ten times. This chain uses TRBV6-5 with TRBJ2-7, with 9 bases matching TRBD1. V gave up 4 bases and J gave up 5 bases; unmatched junction bases: 6. Germline V gene data show CDR1 as MNHEY and CDR2 as SVGAGI. This CDR3 region has 14 residues. CDR3 protein: CASSWDRVSDEQYF. The CDR3 bases are TGTGCCAGCAGTTGGGACAGGGTTTCCGACGAGCAGTACTTC.

This chain links TRBV18 with TRBJ2-1; 12 nucleotides line up with TRBD1. Looked up from germline, CDR1 is KGHSH and CDR2 is LQKENI. V dropped 4 bases and J dropped 8; count of bases not matched to a gene: 9. The length of the CDR3 is 16 residues. This chain's CDR3 is CASSRIRDRGLHEQFF. The DNA for the CDR3 is TGTGCCAGCTCACGGATCCGGGACAGGGGGCTTCATGAGCAGTTCTTC.

The chain has TRBV4-2 and TRBJ2-1, with D possibly being TRBD1 or TRBD2 (5 bases each). The V end was cut by 1 base, the J end by 0 bases, with 10 bases between. The V gene's germline CDR1 is LGHNA and CDR2 YNFKEQ. This CDR3 comprises 16 residues. The CDR3 DNA reads as TGTGCCAGCAGCCAAGGAGGGGTGAGCTCCTACAATGAGCAGTTCTTC. Translating it yields CASSQGGVSSYNEQFF.

As concerns this clonotype: A single base separates this from a much larger clone, so it may be a read error. The J gene is TRBJ1-4, the V gene TRBV4-1, with TRBD1 as a possible D gene (6 bases). The CDR3 has 14 residues. The V gene lost 5 bases and the J gene lost 8 bases, with 15 bases spanning the gap. Germline V lookup: CDR1 MGHRA, CDR2 YSYEKL. As DNA, the CDR3 is TGCGCCAGCAGCACCTACAGGGACGAGGAAAAACTGTTTTTT. Translated, it gives CASSTYRDEEKLFF.

The chain joins TRBV7-2 to TRBJ2-4, with no clear D. Trimming removed 1 base from V and 3 bases from J, with 10 bases in between. The CDR3 runs 15 residues. The germline gives CDR1 SGHTA, CDR2 FQGNSA. The CDR3 protein is CASSLGAVDKNIQYF. As DNA, the CDR3 is TGTGCCAGCAGCTTAGGGGCCGTAGACAAAAACATTCAGTACTTC.

This clonotype was seen many times. The genes are TRBV5-1 and TRBJ1-4; 7 bases are a match to TRBD1. The germline CDR1 and CDR2 sequences are SGHRS and YFSETQ. Germline trimming cut 2 bases from V and 5 bases from J; bases unmatched to any gene: 6. The CDR3 extends over 15 amino acids. The CDR3 region has the DNA TGCGCCAGCAGCTTAGGGACAGTGCAAAATGAAAAACTGTTTTTT. Translated: CASSLGTVQNEKLFF.

This clonotype was observed at least ten times. The V and J genes are TRBV3-1 and TRBJ1-2; D may be TRBD1 (5 bases). V lost 0 bases and J 8 bases, leaving 16 bases between the germline ends. Germline CDR1 and CDR2: LGHDT and YNNKEL (reference sequence). The CDR3 spans 15 residues. CDR3 DNA: TGTGCCAGCAGCCAAGATGTGTCCAGGGTCAGGGGCTACACCTTC. Protein: CASSQDVSRVRGYTF.

The genes are TRBV12-3 or TRBV12-4 and TRBJ2-7; possibly TRBD1 or TRBD2 for D (7 bases each). The CDR3 totals 15 residues. V lost 6 bases and J 4 bases, leaving 19 bases between the germline ends. CDR3 DNA sequence: TGTGCCAGCAGACGAGGGGGCGGGGGTAATTACGAGCAGTACTTC. Amino acids: CASRRGGGGNYEQYF.

This clonotype was found a few times. The rearrangement links TRBV7-6 to TRBJ1-2, with D possibly being TRBD1 (5 bases). Germline V gene data show CDR1 as SGHVS and CDR2 as FNYEAQ. V was cut by 5 bases and J by 6 bases, with 19 bases left in between. The CDR3 contains 15 residues. The CDR3 nucleotides are TGTGCCAGCAGCCGGACCGTCGAAGTGGGGCATGGCTACACCTTC. Translating it yields CASSRTVEVGHGYTF.

This clonotype was found many times. The V and J genes are TRBV29-1 and TRBJ1-2; D may be TRBD1 (5 bases). Germline CDR1 and CDR2: SQVTM and ANQGSEA. This CDR3 is 10 amino acids long. V was pared by 8 bases and J by 6 bases, with 10 bases between. As DNA, the CDR3 is TGCAGCACCGGGGGGAATGGCTACACCTTC. Its translation: CSTGGNGYTF.

Many counts were recorded for this clonotype. V is TRBV3-1 and J is TRBJ2-1; 11 bases line up with TRBD2. CDR1 and CDR2 (germline): LGHDT, YNNKEL (reference sequence). The CDR3 consists of 15 residues. J gave up 8 bases and V 1 base, and 4 bases lay outside the gene matches. The CDR3 is CASSQGLAGWYEQFF. The CDR3 region has the DNA TGTGCCAGCAGCCAAGGACTAGCGGGGTGGTATGAGCAGTTCTTC.

This clonotype was seen at least ten times. V gene TRBV27 combines with J gene TRBJ2-1; tentative D call: TRBD2 (6 bases). The germline gives CDR1 MNHEY, CDR2 SMNVEV (reference sequence). CDR3 length: 14 amino acids. Trimming took off 6 bases at V and 5 bases at J, with 14 bases between the two ends. The CDR3 region is CASSTSRPHNEQFF. CDR3 in DNA: TGTGCCAGCAGCACTAGCCGCCCCCACAATGAGCAGTTCTTC.

This clonotype was observed many times. The chain joins TRBV15 to TRBJ1-1; D unclear. Germline V gene data show CDR1 as LNHNV and CDR2 as YYDKDF (reference sequence). V lost 5 bases and J 10 bases, leaving 17 bases between the germline ends. This CDR3 has 13 amino acids. The CDR3 loop is CATSPPGRVGAFF. The CDR3 DNA reads as TGTGCCACCAGCCCCCCTGGAAGGGTAGGAGCTTTCTTT. The entire variable domain, with the rest obtained from reference TRBV15 and TRBJ1-1, is as follows: DAMVIQNPRYQVTQFGKPVTLSCSQTLNHNVMYWYQQKSSQAPKLLFHYYDKDFNNEADTPDNFQSRRPNTSFCFLDIRSPGLGDTAMYLCATSPPGRVGAFFGQGTRLTVV.

The table lists this clonotype with a few counts. The chain couples TRBV6-1 to TRBJ1-2; 9 bases map to TRBD1. V lost 1 base and J lost 3; bases outside the gene matches: 9. The CDR3 is made up of 17 amino acids. Per the germline V gene, CDR1 is MNHNS and CDR2 is SASEGT. The DNA of the CDR3 is TGTGCCAGCAGTGAAGAACAGGGGGCGTTTAGACACTATGGCTACACCTTC. Translating it yields CASSEEQGAFRHYGYTF.

This clonotype has a handful of counts. The chain uses TRBV6-1 and TRBJ1-2; a possible D gene is TRBD1 (6 bases). V was shortened by 7 bases and J by 7 bases, with 22 bases between the two germline ends. Per the germline V gene, CDR1 is MNHNS and CDR2 is SASEGT. The length of the CDR3 is 15 residues. CDR3 loop: CASTQEGTGMGGYTF. CDR3 sequence (DNA): TGTGCCAGCACCCAAGAGGGCACAGGGATGGGTGGCTACACCTTC.

This clonotype was seen a handful of times. This chain joins TRBV5-1 and TRBJ2-7; 9 bases are a match to TRBD2. Trimming cost V 4 bases and J 3 bases; bases outside gene matches: 11. The germline gives CDR1 SGHRS, CDR2 YFSETQ. There are 16 residues in the CDR3. CDR3 loop: CASSGGTGTSFYEQYF. The CDR3 nucleotides are TGCGCCAGCAGCGGTGGGACCGGGACTAGCTTCTACGAGCAGTACTTC.

This clonotype was recorded at least ten times. The V call is TRBV11-2, the J call TRBJ2-1; TRBD1 aligns across 8 bases. V lost 5 bases, J lost 6 bases, and 6 bases stayed unmatched. Germline CDR1 and CDR2: SGHAT and FQNNGV. The CDR3 consists of 14 residues. CDR3 sequence (DNA): TGTGCCAGCAGCGGACCCGGACAGGGCAATGAGCAGTTCTTC. Protein sequence: CASSGPGQGNEQFF.

This clonotype was counted ten times or more. V is TRBV5-1 and J is TRBJ2-4, with a weak D call TRBD1 (6 bases). Germline V CDR1 and CDR2: SGHRS, YFSETQ. V was pared by 4 bases and J by 6 bases, with 11 bases between. The CDR3 runs 13 residues. The CDR3 reads CASSVDSLNIQYF. The CDR3 bases are TGCGCCAGCAGCGTGGACAGCCTAAACATTCAGTACTTC.

This clonotype was recorded at least ten times. The chain joins TRBV30 to TRBJ1-1, with 8 bases matching TRBD1. Germline CDR1 is GTSNPN and CDR2 is SVGIG (reference sequence). The CDR3 extends over 13 amino acids. With V trimmed by 3 bases and J by 3 bases, 3 bases remained unmatched. CDR3 amino acids: CAWSDRGDTEAFF. In nucleotides, the CDR3 is TGTGCCTGGAGCGACAGGGGCGACACTGAAGCTTTCTTT. Full variable domain (remainder filled in from reference TRBV30 and TRBJ1-1): SQTIHQWPATLVQPVGSPLSLECTVEGTSNPNLYWYRQAAGRGLQLLFYSVGIGQISSEVPQNLSASRPQDRQFILSSKKLLLSDSGFYLCAWSDRGDTEAFFGQGTRLTVV.

This chain connects TRBV5-1 to TRBJ1-6; a possible D gene is TRBD1 (5 bases). The CDR3 length is 14 residues. Germline CDR1 SGHRS, CDR2 YFSETQ. The ends were cut back, 2 bases at V and 7 bases at J, with 10 bases in the middle. In nucleotides, the CDR3 is TGCGCCAGCAGCTTCAAAGAGGGGAATTCACCCCTCCACTTT. This sequence encodes CASSFKEGNSPLHF.

This clonotype has at least ten counts. V gene TRBV12-3 or TRBV12-4 combines with J gene TRBJ2-2; 9 bases line up with TRBD1. With V trimmed by 0 bases and J by 2 bases, 4 bases remained unmatched. This CDR3 is built from 17 residues. The CDR3 region is CASSLARTGGNTGELFF. In nucleotides, the CDR3 is TGTGCCAGCAGTTTAGCGCGAACAGGGGGCAACACCGGGGAGCTGTTTTTT.